Included here is one T cell receptor (beta chain) sequence, with context. The multiple sclerosis controls consisted of treatment-naive patients with relapsing-remitting disease, either stable or active. This sample is part of a study of CD8 T cells in Susac syndrome. About 0.5 to 1 ug RNA was reverse transcribed with random hexamers. TCRdb independently ran MiXCR on the immunoSEQ multiplex PCR reads; one entry per CDR3 protein. The table records 69,000 or so distinct CDR3 sequences, roughly 94% of them present only once. The ends were cut back, 0 bases at V and 4 bases at J, with 13 bases in the middle. The germline V gene has CDR1 KGHSH and CDR2 LQKENI. This CDR3 region has 15 residues.

This clonotype originated in a human donor with multiple sclerosis. Sample: CD8+ T cells from PBMCs. This rearrangement joins TRBV18 to TRBJ2-7, with D perhaps TRBD1 (6 bases). CDR3 nucleotides: TGTGCCAGCTCACCACCGGGGGACATAAGGTACGAGCAGTACTTC. It encodes CASSPPGDIRYEQYF. Looking up the rest from reference TRBV18 and TRBJ2-7 gives the full variable domain: NAGVMQNPRHLVRRRGQEARLRCSPMKGHSHVYWYRQLPEEGLKFMVYLQKENIIDESGMPKERFSAEFPKEGPSILRIQQVVRGDSAAYFCASSPPGDIRYEQYFGPGTRLTVT.